These T cell receptor beta chains were read from a single sample in a study of cytomegalovirus exposure and HLA in healthy donors. Profiled with immunoSEQ multiplex PCR; TCRdb holds only in-frame clones, not every one. This table has more than 70,000 clones, 75% to 85% appearing once. Sequencing was carried out using PBMCs. The receptors stem from a man aged 45-65 years in good health and CMV-seropositive. Each CDR3 is given with its conserved first and last residue. A D gene is named only where the DNA matches it firmly. Size is stated for part of the rows, as once, few or many counts, or as a class when the clone is expanded.

clone_size j_call v_call d_call cdr3_nt cdr3_aa
few TRBJ2-1 TRBV2 TRBD2 TGTGCCAGCAGACTAGCGGGAGCTTACAATGAGCAGTTCTTC CASRLAGAYNEQFF
. TRBJ2-3 TRBV19 TRBD1 TGTGCCAGTAGTAAGACAGGGGTGAGCACAGATACGCAGTATTTT CASSKTGVSTDTQYF
. TRBJ1-2 TRBV6-1 TRBD1 TGTGCCAGCAGTGAAACGACAGGGGCTAACTATGGCTACACCTTC CASSETTGANYGYTF
once TRBJ1-2 TRBV6-6 . TGTGCCAGCAGTCAGCAGGGACTCTATGGCTACACCTTC CASSQQGLYGYTF
. TRBJ2-3 TRBV7-3 . TGTGCCAGCAGCCGTAGCGGTTCTAGCACAGATACGCAGTATTTT CASSRSGSSTDTQYF
. TRBJ2-7 TRBV9 TRBD2 TGTGCCAGCAGCAAAGGGAGGGACTACGAGCAGTACTTC CASSKGRDYEQYF
. TRBJ2-2 TRBV7-2 TRBD2 TGTGCCAGCAGCTTATCATTAGCGGGAGCGAACACCGGGGAGCTGTTTTTT CASSLSLAGANTGELFF
. TRBJ2-6 TRBV4-3 TRBD1 TGCGCCAGCAGCAAATCGACAAATGCAGGGGGCTCCCCCTGGGCCAACGTCCTGACTTTC CASSKSTNAGGSPWANVLTF
. TRBJ2-1 TRBV11-2 TRBD2 TGTGCCAGCAGCTTGCGGGATGTCGGCGGGAGGGCCTTGGATGAGCAGTTCTTC CASSLRDVGGRALDEQFF
once TRBJ2-1 TRBV5-1 . TGCGCCAGCAGCTCCAACAATGAGCAGTTCTTC CASSSNNEQFF
. TRBJ1-1 TRBV4-3 . TGCGCCAGCAGCCTAAGATGGTTTGTAGGGGCTGAAGCTTTCTTT CASSLRWFVGAEAFF
few TRBJ2-4 TRBV7-9 TRBD2 TGTGCCAGTTCACTCGCCCTCAGCGGGGCCCTAGCCAAAAACAGTCAGTACTTC CASSLALSGALAKNSQYF
. TRBJ2-3 TRBV29-1 TRBD2 TGCAGCGCCGAACTAGCGGGAGGGCCCCATACGCAGTATTTT CSAELAGGPHTQYF
medium-sized TRBJ2-1 TRBV5-4 TRBD2 TGTGCCAGCAGCCCTGGGGGGGTAAATGAGCAGTTCTTC CASSPGGVNEQFF
. TRBJ1-1 TRBV18 TRBD1 TGTGCCAGCTCGACCGGACAGGGGGTCACTGAAGCTTTCTTT CASSTGQGVTEAFF
once TRBJ1-3 TRBV5-1 . TGCGCCAGCAGCTTATATGAGGGAAACACCATATATTTT CASSLYEGNTIYF
. TRBJ2-1 TRBV7-3 TRBD2 TGTGCCAGCAGCTTAAATTACGAGACTAGCGAATACAATGAGCAGTTCTTC CASSLNYETSEYNEQFF
. TRBJ2-3 TRBV14 TRBD2 TGTGCCAGCAGCCAAGTTTCGGGAGGACGCACAGATACGCAGTATTTT CASSQVSGGRTDTQYF
. TRBJ2-3 TRBV21-1 . TGTGCCAGCAGCACCCCATGCGAAAGCGGGAGAACAGATACGCAGTATTTT CASSTPCESGRTDTQYF
. TRBJ2-6 TRBV11-3 . TGTGCCAGCAGCGTACTCTCTGGGGCCAACGGCCTGACTTTC CASSVLSGANGLTF
. TRBJ2-1 TRBV7-9 TRBD2 TGTGCCAGCATCCTAGCGGGAGACGGTGAGCAGTTCTTC CASILAGDGEQFF
. TRBJ2-3 TRBV7-8 . TGTGCCAGCAGCTTAGGCGGAGGGGGCACAGATACGCAGTATTTT CASSLGGGGTDTQYF
few TRBJ2-3 TRBV30 TRBD2 TGTGCCTGGAGTAATGAGGCGGGAGAGATAGCAGATACGCAGTATTTT CAWSNEAGEIADTQYF
. TRBJ2-7 TRBV7-2 TRBD1 TGTGCCAGCAGCCAAAGACAGGGACGCGAGCAGTACTTC CASSQRQGREQYF
. TRBJ1-1 TRBV7-3 . TGTGCCAGCAGCGTGACAGCGAACACTGAAGCTTTCTTT CASSVTANTEAFF
. TRBJ2-1 TRBV6-6 TRBD1 TGTGCCACCTACTCGCCGGGACAGGGCTACAATGAGCAGTTCTTC CATYSPGQGYNEQFF
. TRBJ2-7 TRBV29-1 . TGCAGCGTGTATAGCGGCTCCTACGAGCAGTACTTC CSVYSGSYEQYF
few TRBJ2-7 TRBV5-8 . TGTGCCAGCAGCTTCTCTGTGTTGTCCTACTCGTCCTACGAGCAGTACTTC CASSFSVLSYSSYEQYF
. TRBJ1-5 TRBV19 TRBD1 TGTGCCAGTAGCCCGACAGGGGCAGGTCAGCCCCAGCATTTT CASSPTGAGQPQHF
. TRBJ2-1 TRBV2 . TGTGCCAGCAGTGCAGGACTAACGGGGTACAATGAGCAGTTCTTC CASSAGLTGYNEQFF
. TRBJ1-6 TRBV29-1 TRBD1 TGCAGCCCACGCCCCCGTGACAGGGGGCGAACTCCTGTGGTCAATAATTCACCCCTCCACTTT CSPRPRDRGRTPVVNNSPLHF
once TRBJ1-2 TRBV18 . TGTGCCAGCTCACCCCAGGTCGACTATGGCTACACCTTC CASSPQVDYGYTF
. TRBJ2-1 TRBV19 TRBD2 TGTGCCAGTAGTCCGGGGGGACCCTTCTACAATGAGCAGTTCTTC CASSPGGPFYNEQFF
. TRBJ2-7 TRBV30 . TGTGCCTGGAGTGTTCCCGGTACCTACGAGCAGTACTTC CAWSVPGTYEQYF
. TRBJ2-3 TRBV5-1 TRBD2 TGCGCCAGCAGCCCCGGGACTAGCGGGAGGAAGGGCACAGATACGCAGTATTTT CASSPGTSGRKGTDTQYF
. TRBJ1-1 TRBV20-1 TRBD1 TGCAGTGCCACGACAGGGTGGGAAGCTTTCTTT CSATTGWEAFF
. TRBJ1-4 TRBV19 TRBD1 TGTGCCAGTGCCCGGGACAGGGGGCAGGAAAAACTGTTTTTT CASARDRGQEKLFF
. TRBJ2-5 TRBV10-3 TRBD2 TGTGCCATCAGTGAGCCCCAGCGGGGATTGGCGGAGACCCAGTACTTC CAISEPQRGLAETQYF
few TRBJ2-7 TRBV6-4 TRBD2 TGTGCCAGCAGCCAGACTAGCATAGGCGAGCAGTACTTC CASSQTSIGEQYF
. TRBJ2-5 TRBV13 TRBD1 TGTGCCAGCAGGAGGGACAGGGATGAGACCCAGTACTTC CASRRDRDETQYF
. TRBJ2-1 TRBV6-5 . TGTGCCAGCCAACTTTGGAATGAGCAGTTCTTC CASQLWNEQFF
. TRBJ1-1 TRBV10-1 . TGCGCCAGCAGTGAGGGTAGCACTGAAGCTTTCTTT CASSEGSTEAFF
few TRBJ1-1 TRBV19 TRBD1 TGTGCCATGGGGACAGGGGATGGGAAAGCTTTCTTT CAMGTGDGKAFF
. TRBJ2-1 TRBV27 TRBD1 TGTGCCAGCGGGGACAGTATGGGCAATGAGCAGTTCTTC CASGDSMGNEQFF
. TRBJ2-7 TRBV30 TRBD2 TGTGCCTGGAGTGTGGGGGGGACCTCCTACGAGCAGTACTTC CAWSVGGTSYEQYF
few TRBJ2-5 TRBV6-5 . TGTGCCACCCAACGCGGGGAGACCCAGTACTTC CATQRGETQYF
. TRBJ2-1 TRBV7-9 TRBD2 TGTTCCAGCAGCTCCGGGACTAGCGGGAGTATTGAGCAGTTCTTC CSSSSGTSGSIEQFF
. TRBJ2-6 TRBV27 TRBD1 TGTGCCAGCAGTCCCGGGACAGCCAACTCTGGGGCCAACGTCCTGACTTTC CASSPGTANSGANVLTF
. TRBJ2-7 TRBV14 . TGTGCCAGCAGCCAGGGTGATGGACGACGGCACGGGGACTACGAGCAGTACTTC CASSQGDGRRHGDYEQYF
few TRBJ1-3 TRBV27 . TGTGCCAGCAGTCACTTTTGGGGGGCTGGAAACACCATATATTTT CASSHFWGAGNTIYF
few TRBJ1-6 TRBV13 TRBD1 TGTGCCAGCAGCTTAAGGACAGGGGGAAATTCACCCCTCCACTTT CASSLRTGGNSPLHF
. TRBJ2-1 TRBV6-5 . TGTGCCAGCAGGCGTTGGGAAGGGGATCCCGATGAGCAGTTCTTC CASRRWEGDPDEQFF
. TRBJ2-7 TRBV11-2 TRBD2 TGTGCCAGCACCTCGGGGGGGGGACTAGCGGGAGCCTACGAGCAGTACTTC CASTSGGGLAGAYEQYF
. TRBJ2-2 TRBV13 . TGTGCCAGCACTAGTAGCGCTGCGAACACCGGGGAGCTGTTTTTT CASTSSAANTGELFF
. TRBJ1-4 TRBV14 TRBD1 TGTGCCAGCAGCCAATTATCGGGACAGCCAAATGAAAAACTGTTTTTT CASSQLSGQPNEKLFF
. TRBJ1-2 TRBV25-1 . TGTGCCAGCAGTGCTCCGGGACTCCTATCGAGTGGCTACACCTTC CASSAPGLLSSGYTF
. TRBJ2-5 TRBV7-3 TRBD2 TGTGCCAGCAGCCCCGCGGGGGGGCCTCAAGAGACCCAGTACTTC CASSPAGGPQETQYF
. TRBJ2-7 TRBV7-6 TRBD2 TGTGCCAGCAGCTTAGAATTGACTAGCGGGATAGGAGAGCAGTACTTC CASSLELTSGIGEQYF
. TRBJ1-2 TRBV18 . TGTGCCAGCTCACAGGGGACTGGGGACGGCTATGGCTACACCTTC CASSQGTGDGYGYTF
. TRBJ1-2 TRBV28 . TGTGCCAGCAGTTTGGGAGGACTGGGGTATGGCTACACCTTC CASSLGGLGYGYTF